This T cell receptor beta chain was recovered during a study of T cell changes during pregnancy in multiple sclerosis. TCRdb's copy holds only in-frame clones and misses some; the assay was immunoSEQ multiplex PCR. The data contain fewer than 150,000 clones, about 96% of them singletons. This CDR3 comprises 15 residues. Per germline, CDR1 MGHRA and CDR2 YSYEKL. The trim removed 1 base at V and 5 bases at J, leaving 6 bases unmatched. This sequence was found in a female donor with multiple sclerosis, enrolled in a pregnancy study. The source material was peripheral blood, sampled after pregnancy. The chain combines TRBV4-1 with TRBJ2-5, with 8 nucleotides matching TRBD2. CDR3 sequence: CASSQASGRFETQYF. CDR3 sequence (DNA): TGCGCCAGCAGCCAAGCCAGCGGGAGATTTGAGACCCAGTACTTC.